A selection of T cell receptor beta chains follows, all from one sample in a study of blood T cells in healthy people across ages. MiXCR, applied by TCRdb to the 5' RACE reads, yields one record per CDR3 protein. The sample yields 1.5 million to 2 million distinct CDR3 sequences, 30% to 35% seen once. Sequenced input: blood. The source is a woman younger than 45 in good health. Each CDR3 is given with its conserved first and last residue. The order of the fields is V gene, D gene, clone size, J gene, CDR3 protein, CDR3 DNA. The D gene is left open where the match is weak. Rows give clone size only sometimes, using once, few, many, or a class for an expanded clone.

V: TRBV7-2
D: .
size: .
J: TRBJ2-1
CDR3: CASSLFRRSNNEQFF
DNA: TGTGCCAGCAGCCTGTTCCGTCGCAGCAACAATGAGCAGTTCTTC

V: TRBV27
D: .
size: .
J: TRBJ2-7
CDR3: CASISGGEQYF
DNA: TGTGCCAGCATTTCCGGAGGTGAGCAGTACTTC

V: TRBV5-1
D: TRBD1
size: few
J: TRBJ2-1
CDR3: CASSFDRGLDEQFF
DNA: TGCGCCAGCAGCTTTGACAGGGGTTTGGATGAGCAGTTCTTC

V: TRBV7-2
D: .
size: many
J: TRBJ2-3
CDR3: CASSPDATKGTQYF
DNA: TGTGCCAGCAGCCCGGACGCCACCAAGGGCACGCAGTATTTT

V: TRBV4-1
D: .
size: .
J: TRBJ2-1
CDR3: CASSHTGGRRAGNEQFF
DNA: TGCGCCAGCAGCCACACCGGGGGCAGGAGGGCGGGTAATGAGCAGTTCTTC

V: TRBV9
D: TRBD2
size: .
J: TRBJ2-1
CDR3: CASSVQGLAGGRTYNEQFF
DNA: TGTGCCAGCAGCGTACAGGGACTAGCAGGGGGGAGGACCTACAATGAGCAGTTCTTC

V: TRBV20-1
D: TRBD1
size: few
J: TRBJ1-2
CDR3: CSARTAGGNDYGYTF
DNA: TGCAGTGCTAGAACCGCAGGGGGCAATGACTATGGCTACACCTTC

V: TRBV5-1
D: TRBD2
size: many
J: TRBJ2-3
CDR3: CASSNGLAGSDTQYF
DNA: TGCGCCAGCAGCAACGGACTAGCGGGTTCAGATACGCAGTATTTT

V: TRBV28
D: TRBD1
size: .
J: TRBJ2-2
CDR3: CASSETGEAGELFF
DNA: TGTGCCAGCAGTGAGACAGGGGAAGCCGGGGAGCTGTTTTTT

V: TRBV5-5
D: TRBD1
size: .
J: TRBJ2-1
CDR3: CASSPNPPWTGTTYNEQFF
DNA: TGTGCCAGCAGCCCGAACCCGCCTTGGACAGGGACGACCTACAATGAGCAGTTCTTC

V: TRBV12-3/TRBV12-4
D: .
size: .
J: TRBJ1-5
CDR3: CASSFQRGNQPQHF
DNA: TGTGCCAGCAGTTTCCAGAGGGGCAATCAGCCCCAGCATTTT

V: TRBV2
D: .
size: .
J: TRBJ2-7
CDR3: CASSSMGPSCEQYF
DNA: TGTGCCAGCAGTTCTATGGGGCCGTCCTGCGAGCAGTACTTC

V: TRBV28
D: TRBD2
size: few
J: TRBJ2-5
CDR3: CASSLWTSGSGMETQYF
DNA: TGTGCCAGCAGTTTATGGACTAGCGGGAGTGGTATGGAGACCCAGTACTTC

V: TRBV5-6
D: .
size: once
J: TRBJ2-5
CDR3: CASSPPRGRIKTQYF
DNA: TGTGCCAGCAGCCCTCCGCGGGGCCGAATCAAGACCCAGTACTTC

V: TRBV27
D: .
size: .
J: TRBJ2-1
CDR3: CAVVSDLSYNEQFF
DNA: TGTGCTGTGGTTTCCGATCTATCCTACAATGAGCAGTTCTTC

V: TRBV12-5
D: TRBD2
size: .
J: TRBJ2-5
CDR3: CASGLAGAETQYF
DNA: TGTGCTAGTGGACTAGCGGGGGCAGAGACCCAGTACTTC

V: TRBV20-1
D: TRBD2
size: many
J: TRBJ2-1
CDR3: CSAILAGSYNEQFF
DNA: TGCAGTGCTATCCTAGCGGGATCTTACAATGAGCAGTTCTTC

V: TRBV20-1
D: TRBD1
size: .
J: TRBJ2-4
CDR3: CSATVGQEQFWDIQYF
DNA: TGCAGTGCTACCGTGGGACAGGAACAATTCTGGGACATTCAGTACTTC

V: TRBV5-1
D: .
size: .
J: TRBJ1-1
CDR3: CASSPSPGGEGTEAFF
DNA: TGCGCCAGCAGCCCCTCGCCGGGGGGGGAAGGCACTGAAGCTTTCTTT

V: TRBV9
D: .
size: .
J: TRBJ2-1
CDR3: CASSVAQEQFF
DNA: TGTGCCAGCAGCGTAGCTCAGGAGCAGTTCTTC

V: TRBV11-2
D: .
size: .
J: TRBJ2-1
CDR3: CASSLDSYNYNEQFF
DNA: TGTGCCAGCAGCTTGGACAGTTATAACTACAATGAGCAGTTCTTC

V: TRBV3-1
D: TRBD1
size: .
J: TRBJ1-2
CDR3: CASSPPSGQNYGYTF
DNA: TGTGCCAGCAGCCCCCCGTCGGGACAGAACTATGGCTACACCTTC

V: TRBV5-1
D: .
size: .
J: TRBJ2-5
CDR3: CASSVGHLQETQYF
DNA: TGCGCCAGCAGCGTGGGACATCTCCAAGAGACCCAGTACTTC

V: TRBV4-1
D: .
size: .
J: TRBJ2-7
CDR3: CASSQGGTTSYEQYF
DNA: TGCGCCAGCAGCCAAGGGGGGACAACCTCCTACGAGCAGTACTTC

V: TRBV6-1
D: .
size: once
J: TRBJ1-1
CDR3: CASRGRSLGEAFF
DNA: TGTGCCAGCAGGGGGAGGTCCCTGGGTGAAGCTTTCTTT

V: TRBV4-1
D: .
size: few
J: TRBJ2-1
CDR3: CASSQVSGLGYNERFF
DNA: TGCGCCAGCAGCCAAGTTTCCGGACTCGGCTACAATGAGCGGTTCTTC

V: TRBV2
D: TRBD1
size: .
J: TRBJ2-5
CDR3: CASSATGDNQETQHF
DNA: TGTGCCAGCAGTGCGACAGGGGATAACCAAGAGACCCAGCACTTC

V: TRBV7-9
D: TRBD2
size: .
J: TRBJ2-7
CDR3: CASNEGGAYEQYF
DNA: TGTGCCAGCAATGAGGGAGGGGCGTACGAGCAGTACTTC

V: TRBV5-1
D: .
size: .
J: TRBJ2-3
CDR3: CASSKSGTHSSTDTQYF
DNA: TGCGCCAGCAGCAAGTCCGGGACTCACTCTAGCACAGATACGCAGTATTTT

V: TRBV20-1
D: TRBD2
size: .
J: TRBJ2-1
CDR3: CSAGLAGAHNEQFF
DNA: TGCAGTGCAGGACTAGCGGGAGCCCACAATGAGCAGTTCTTC

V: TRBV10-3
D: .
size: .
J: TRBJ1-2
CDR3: CVVGRGDYGYTF
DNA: TGTGTCGTGGGCAGGGGCGACTATGGCTACACCTTC

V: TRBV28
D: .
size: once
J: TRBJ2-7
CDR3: CASTGSPYEQYF
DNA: TGTGCCAGCACCGGTAGCCCCTACGAGCAGTACTTC

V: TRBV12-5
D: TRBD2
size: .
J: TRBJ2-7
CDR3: CASPHPGTSDEQYF
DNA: TGTGCTAGTCCCCATCCCGGAACTAGCGACGAGCAGTACTTC

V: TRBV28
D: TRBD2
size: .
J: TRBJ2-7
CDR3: CASSPRAGGIKNEQYF
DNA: TGTGCCAGCAGCCCACGGGCGGGGGGGATAAAGAACGAGCAGTACTTC

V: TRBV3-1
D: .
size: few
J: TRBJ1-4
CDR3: CASSHGGSTNEKLFF
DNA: TGTGCCAGCAGCCATGGGGGCTCAACTAATGAAAAACTGTTTTTT

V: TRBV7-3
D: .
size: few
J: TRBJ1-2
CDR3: CASSLSGAGVGYTF
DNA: TGTGCCAGCAGCTTAAGCGGCGCGGGGGTAGGCTACACCTTC